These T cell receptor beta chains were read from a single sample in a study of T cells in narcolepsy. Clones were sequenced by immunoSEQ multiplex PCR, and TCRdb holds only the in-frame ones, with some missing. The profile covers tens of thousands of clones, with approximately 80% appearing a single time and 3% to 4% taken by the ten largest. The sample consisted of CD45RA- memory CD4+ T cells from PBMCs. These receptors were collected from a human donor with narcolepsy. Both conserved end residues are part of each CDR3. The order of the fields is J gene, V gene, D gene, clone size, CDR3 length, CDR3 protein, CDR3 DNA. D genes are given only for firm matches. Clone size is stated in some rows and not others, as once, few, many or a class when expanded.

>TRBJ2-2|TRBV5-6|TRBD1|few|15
CASSLGTGTTGELFF
TGTGCCAGCAGCTTGGGGACAGGCACGACCGGGGAGCTGTTTTTT
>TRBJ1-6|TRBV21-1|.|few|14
CASSVRDNHSPLHF
TGTGCCAGCAGCGTCCGGGACAATCATTCACCCCTCCACTTT
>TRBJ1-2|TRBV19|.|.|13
CASSWLTRPGYTF
TGTGCCAGTAGTTGGCTCACCCGGCCAGGCTACACCTTC
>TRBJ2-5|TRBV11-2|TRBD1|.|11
CASSLGGQGHF
TGTGCCAGCAGCTTAGGGGGACAGGGGCACTTC
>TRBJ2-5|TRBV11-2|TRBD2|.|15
CASSASGLPQETQYF
TGTGCCAGCAGCGCCTCGGGACTACCCCAAGAGACCCAGTACTTC
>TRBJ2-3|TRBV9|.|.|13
CASSGVSTDTQYF
TGTGCCAGCAGTGGGGTCAGCACAGATACGCAGTATTTT
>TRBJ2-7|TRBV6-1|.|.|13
CASSEVRRNEQYF
TGTGCCAGCAGTGAAGTTAGGCGGAACGAGCAGTACTTC
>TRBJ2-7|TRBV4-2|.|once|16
CASSQRAQDRSYEQYF
TGTGCCAGCAGCCAAAGGGCACAGGATCGTTCCTACGAGCAGTACTTC
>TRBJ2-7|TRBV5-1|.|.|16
CASSLDVPLSTYEQYF
TGCGCCAGCAGCTTGGATGTTCCACTTTCGACCTACGAGCAGTACTTC
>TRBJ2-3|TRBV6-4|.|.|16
CASGYCWDLSPDTQYF
TGTGCCAGCGGATACTGTTGGGACCTGAGCCCGGATACGCAGTATTTT
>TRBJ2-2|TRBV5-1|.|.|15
CASSLEGAPTGELFF
TGCGCCAGCAGCTTGGAAGGGGCGCCCACCGGGGAGCTGTTTTTT
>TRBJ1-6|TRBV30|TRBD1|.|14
CAWSSGQVNSPLHF
TGTGCCTGGAGTTCGGGACAGGTGAATTCACCCCTCCACTTT
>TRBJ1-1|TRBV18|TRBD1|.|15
CASSPGQGGGTEAFF
TGTGCCAGCTCACCGGGACAGGGTGGTGGCACTGAAGCTTTCTTT
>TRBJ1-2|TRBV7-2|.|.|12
CASSTQAGGYTF
TGTGCCAGCAGTACGCAGGCGGGTGGCTACACCTTC
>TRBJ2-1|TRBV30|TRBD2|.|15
CAWRGQVSGGAPQFF
TGTGCCTGGAGGGGCCAAGTTAGCGGGGGGGCCCCCCAGTTCTTC
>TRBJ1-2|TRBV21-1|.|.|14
CASSSTGRLNGYTF
TGTGCCAGCAGCTCGACAGGGAGGCTGAATGGCTACACCTTC
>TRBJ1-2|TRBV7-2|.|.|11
CASSLSGGYTF
TGTGCCAGCAGCTTGTCGGGTGGCTACACCTTC
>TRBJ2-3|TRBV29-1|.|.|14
CSVGPGPPTDTQYF
TGCAGCGTTGGACCGGGACCACCCACAGATACGCAGTATTTT
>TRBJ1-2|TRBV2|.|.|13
CASNKDGNYGYTF
TGTGCCAGCAACAAGGACGGAAACTATGGCTACACCTTC
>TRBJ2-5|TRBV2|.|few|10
CASSVETQYF
TGTGCCAGCAGTGTGGAGACCCAGTACTTC
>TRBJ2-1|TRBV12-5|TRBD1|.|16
CASGLLQGGGYNEQFF
TGTGCTAGTGGCCTCTTACAGGGGGGTGGGTACAATGAGCAGTTCTTC
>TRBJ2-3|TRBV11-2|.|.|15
CASSLRGLGTDTQYF
TGTGCCAGCAGCTTACGTGGTTTAGGCACAGATACGCAGTATTTT
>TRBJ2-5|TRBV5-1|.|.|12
CASSLGQETQYF
TGCGCCAGCAGCTTGGGCCAAGAGACCCAGTACTTC
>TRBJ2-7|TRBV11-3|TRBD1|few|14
CASSFDRGRGEQYF
TGTGCCAGCAGCTTCGACAGGGGACGCGGGGAGCAGTACTTC
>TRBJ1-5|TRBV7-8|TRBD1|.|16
CASSSRRDSGNQPQHF
TGTGCCAGCAGCTCCAGACGGGACAGTGGGAATCAGCCCCAGCATTTT
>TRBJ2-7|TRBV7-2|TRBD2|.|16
CASSLMPLAGGYEQYF
TGTGCCAGCAGCTTAATGCCCCTAGCGGGGGGCTACGAGCAGTACTTC
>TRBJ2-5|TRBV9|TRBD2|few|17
CASSLSSGGARGETQYF
TGTGCCAGCAGCCTCTCGAGCGGGGGGGCCCGTGGGGAGACCCAGTACTTC
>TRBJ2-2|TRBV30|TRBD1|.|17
CAWSVRNRGDYTGELFF
TGTGCCTGGAGTGTACGGAACAGGGGAGATTACACCGGGGAGCTGTTTTTT
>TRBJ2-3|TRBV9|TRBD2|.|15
CASSSGGAPLDTQYF
TGTGCCAGCAGCTCGGGGGGGGCCCCCTTAGATACGCAGTATTTT
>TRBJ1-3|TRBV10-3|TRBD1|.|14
CAIQGQGAGNTIYF
TGTGCCATCCAAGGACAGGGTGCTGGAAACACCATATATTTT
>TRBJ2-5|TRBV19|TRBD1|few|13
CVPQGTGQETQYF
TGTGTTCCACAGGGGACAGGCCAAGAGACCCAGTACTTC
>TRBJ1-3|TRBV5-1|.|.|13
CASSGDGGNTIYF
TGCGCCAGCAGCGGTGACGGGGGAAACACCATATATTTT
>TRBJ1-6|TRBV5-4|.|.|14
CASSLEQGSSPLHF
TGTGCCAGCAGCTTGGAACAGGGTAGCTCACCCCTCCACTTT
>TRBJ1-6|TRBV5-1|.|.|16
CASSLEGNSYNSPLHF
TGCGCCAGCAGCTTAGAGGGGAACTCCTATAATTCACCCCTCCACTTT
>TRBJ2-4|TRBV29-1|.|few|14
CSVETPLGMNIQYF
TGCAGCGTTGAAACTCCCCTAGGGATGAACATTCAGTACTTC
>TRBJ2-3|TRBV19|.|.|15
CASSGATHGTDTQYF
TGTGCCAGTAGCGGAGCTACCCATGGCACAGATACGCAGTATTTT
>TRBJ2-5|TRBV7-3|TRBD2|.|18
CASSLPLVGGDNQETQYF
TGTGCCAGCAGCTTACCCCTCGTCGGGGGGGACAACCAAGAGACCCAGTACTTC
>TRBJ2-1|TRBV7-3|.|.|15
CASSPPGRAYNEQFF
TGTGCCAGCAGCCCCCCCGGGAGAGCCTACAATGAGCAGTTCTTC
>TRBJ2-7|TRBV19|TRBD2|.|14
CASSKLAGNYEQYF
TGTGCCAGTAGTAAACTAGCGGGGAACTACGAGCAGTACTTC
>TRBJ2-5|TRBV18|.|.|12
CASSPRAETQYF
TGTGCCAGCTCACCACGTGCAGAGACCCAGTACTTC
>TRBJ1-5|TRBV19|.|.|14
CASREQASNQPQHF
TGTGCCAGTAGGGAACAGGCAAGCAATCAGCCCCAGCATTTT
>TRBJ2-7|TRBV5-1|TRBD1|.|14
CASSRDSFAYEQYF
TGCGCCAGCAGCCGGGACAGCTTTGCCTACGAGCAGTACTTC
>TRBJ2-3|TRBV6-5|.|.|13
CASFKSSTDTQYF
TGTGCCAGCTTCAAATCTAGCACAGATACGCAGTATTTT
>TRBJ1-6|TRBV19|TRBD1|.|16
CASSIWGRGLNSPLHF
TGTGCCAGTAGTATTTGGGGCAGGGGGCTTAATTCACCCCTCCACTTT
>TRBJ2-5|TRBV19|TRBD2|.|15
CASSIGAGGQETQYF
TGTGCCAGTAGTATAGGTGCGGGGGGGCAAGAGACCCAGTACTTC
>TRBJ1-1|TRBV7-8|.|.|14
CASSSRRGAAEAFF
TGTGCCAGCAGCTCTCGCCGGGGAGCCGCTGAAGCTTTCTTT